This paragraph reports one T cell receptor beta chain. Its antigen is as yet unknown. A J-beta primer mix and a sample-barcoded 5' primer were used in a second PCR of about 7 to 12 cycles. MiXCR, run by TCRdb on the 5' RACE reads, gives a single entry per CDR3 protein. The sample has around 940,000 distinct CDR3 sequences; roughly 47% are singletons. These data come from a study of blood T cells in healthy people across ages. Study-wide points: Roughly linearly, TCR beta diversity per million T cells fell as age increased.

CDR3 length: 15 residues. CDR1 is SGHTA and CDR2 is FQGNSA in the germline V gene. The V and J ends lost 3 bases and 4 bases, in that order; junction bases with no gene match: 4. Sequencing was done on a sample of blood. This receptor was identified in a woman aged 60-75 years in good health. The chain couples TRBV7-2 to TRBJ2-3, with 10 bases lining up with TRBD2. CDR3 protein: CASSLSSGSPDTQYF. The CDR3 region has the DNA TGTGCCAGCAGCTTGTCTAGCGGGAGTCCAGATACGCAGTATTTT.